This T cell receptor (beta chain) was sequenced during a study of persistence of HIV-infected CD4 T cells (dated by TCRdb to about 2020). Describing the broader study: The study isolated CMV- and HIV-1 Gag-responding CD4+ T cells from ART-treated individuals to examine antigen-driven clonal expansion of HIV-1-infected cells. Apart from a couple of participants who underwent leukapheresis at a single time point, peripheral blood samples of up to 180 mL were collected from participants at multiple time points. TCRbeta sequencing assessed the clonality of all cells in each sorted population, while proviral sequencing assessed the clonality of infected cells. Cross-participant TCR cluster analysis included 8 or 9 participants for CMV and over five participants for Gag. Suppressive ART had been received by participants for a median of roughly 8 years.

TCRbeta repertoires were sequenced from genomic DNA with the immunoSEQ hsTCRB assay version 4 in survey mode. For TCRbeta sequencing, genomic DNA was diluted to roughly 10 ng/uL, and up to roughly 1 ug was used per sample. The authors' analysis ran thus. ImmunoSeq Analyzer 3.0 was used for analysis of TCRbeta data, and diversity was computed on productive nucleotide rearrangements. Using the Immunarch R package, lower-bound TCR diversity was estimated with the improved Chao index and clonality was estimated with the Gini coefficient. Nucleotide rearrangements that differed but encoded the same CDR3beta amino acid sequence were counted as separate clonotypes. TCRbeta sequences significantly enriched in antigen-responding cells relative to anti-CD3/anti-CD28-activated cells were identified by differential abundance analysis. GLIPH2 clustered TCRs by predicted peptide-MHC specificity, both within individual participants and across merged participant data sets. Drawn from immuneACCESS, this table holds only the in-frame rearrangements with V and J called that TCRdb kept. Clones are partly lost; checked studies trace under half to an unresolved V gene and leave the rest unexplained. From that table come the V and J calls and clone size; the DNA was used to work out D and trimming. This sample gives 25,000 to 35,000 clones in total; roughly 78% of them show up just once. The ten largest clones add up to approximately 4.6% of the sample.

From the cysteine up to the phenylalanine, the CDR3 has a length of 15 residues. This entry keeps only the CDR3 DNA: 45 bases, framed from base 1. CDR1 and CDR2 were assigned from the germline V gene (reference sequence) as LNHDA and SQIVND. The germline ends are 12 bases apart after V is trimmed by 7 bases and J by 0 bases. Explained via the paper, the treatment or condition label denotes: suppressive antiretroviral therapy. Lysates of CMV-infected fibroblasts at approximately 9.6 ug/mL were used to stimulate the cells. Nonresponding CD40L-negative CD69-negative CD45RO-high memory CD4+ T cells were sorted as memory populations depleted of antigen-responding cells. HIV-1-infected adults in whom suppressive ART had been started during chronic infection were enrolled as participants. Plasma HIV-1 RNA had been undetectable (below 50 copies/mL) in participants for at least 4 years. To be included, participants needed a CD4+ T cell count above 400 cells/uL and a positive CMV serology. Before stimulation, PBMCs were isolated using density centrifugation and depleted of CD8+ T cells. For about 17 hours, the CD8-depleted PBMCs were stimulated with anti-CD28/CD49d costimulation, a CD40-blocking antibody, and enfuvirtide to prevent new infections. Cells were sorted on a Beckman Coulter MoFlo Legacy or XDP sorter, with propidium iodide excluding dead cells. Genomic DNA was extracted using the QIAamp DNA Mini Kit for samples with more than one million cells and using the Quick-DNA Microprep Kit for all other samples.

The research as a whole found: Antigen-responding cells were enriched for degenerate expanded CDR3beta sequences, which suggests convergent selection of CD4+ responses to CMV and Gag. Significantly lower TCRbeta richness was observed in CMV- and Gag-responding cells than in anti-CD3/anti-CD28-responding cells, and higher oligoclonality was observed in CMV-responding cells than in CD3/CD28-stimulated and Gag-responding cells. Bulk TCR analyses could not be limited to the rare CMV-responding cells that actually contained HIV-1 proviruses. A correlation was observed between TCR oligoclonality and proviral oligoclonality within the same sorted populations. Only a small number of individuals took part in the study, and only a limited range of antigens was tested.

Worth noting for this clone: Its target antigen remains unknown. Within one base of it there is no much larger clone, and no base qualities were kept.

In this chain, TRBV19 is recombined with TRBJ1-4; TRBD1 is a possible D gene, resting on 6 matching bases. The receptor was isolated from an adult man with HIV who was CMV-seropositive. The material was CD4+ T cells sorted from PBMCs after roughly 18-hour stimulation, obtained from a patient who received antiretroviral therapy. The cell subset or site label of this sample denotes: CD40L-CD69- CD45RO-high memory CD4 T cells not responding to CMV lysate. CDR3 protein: CASNPGDATNEKLFF. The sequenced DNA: TGTGCCAGTAATCCAGGGGATGCAACTAATGAAAAACTGTTTTTT. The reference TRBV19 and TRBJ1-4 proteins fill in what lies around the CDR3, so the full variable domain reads DGGITQSPKYLFRKEGQNVTLSCEQNLNHDAMYWYRQDPGQGLRLIYYSQIVNDFQKGDIAEGYSVSREKKESFPLTVTSAQKNPTAFYLCASNPGDATNEKLFFGSGTQLSVL.